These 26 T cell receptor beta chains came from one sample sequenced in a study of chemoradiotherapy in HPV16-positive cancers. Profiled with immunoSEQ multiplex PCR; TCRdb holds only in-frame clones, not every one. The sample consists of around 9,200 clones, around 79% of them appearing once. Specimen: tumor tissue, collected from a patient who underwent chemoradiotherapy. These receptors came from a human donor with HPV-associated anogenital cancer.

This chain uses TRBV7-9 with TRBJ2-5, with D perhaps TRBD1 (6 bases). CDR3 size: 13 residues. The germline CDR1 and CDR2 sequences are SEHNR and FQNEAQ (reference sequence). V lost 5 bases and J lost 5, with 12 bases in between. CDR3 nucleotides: TGTGCCAGCAGCGTCTACAGGGTTGAGACCCAGTACTTC. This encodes CASSVYRVETQYF.

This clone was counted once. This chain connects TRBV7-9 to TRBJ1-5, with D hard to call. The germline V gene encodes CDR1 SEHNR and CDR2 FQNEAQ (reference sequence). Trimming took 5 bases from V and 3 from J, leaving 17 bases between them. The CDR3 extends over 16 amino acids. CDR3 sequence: CASSLHSGRDNQPQHF. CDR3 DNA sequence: TGTGCCAGCAGCCTCCACTCGGGAAGGGACAATCAGCCCCAGCATTTT.

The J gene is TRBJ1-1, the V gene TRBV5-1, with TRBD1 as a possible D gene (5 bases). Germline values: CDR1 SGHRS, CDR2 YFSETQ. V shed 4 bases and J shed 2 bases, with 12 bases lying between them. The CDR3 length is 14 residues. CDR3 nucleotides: TGCGCCAGCAGCCCATGGGACCCCAACACTGAAGCTTTCTTT. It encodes CASSPWDPNTEAFF.

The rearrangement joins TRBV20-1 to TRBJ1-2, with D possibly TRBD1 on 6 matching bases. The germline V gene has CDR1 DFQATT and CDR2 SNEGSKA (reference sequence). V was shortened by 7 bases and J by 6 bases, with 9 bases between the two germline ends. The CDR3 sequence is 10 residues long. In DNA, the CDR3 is TGCAGTGGTGGGGGGCATGGCTACACCTTC. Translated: CSGGGHGYTF.

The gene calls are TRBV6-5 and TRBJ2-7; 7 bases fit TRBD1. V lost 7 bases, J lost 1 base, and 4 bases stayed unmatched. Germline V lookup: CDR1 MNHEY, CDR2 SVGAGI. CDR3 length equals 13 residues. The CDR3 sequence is CASTGTESYEQYF. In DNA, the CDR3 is TGTGCCAGCACGGGGACAGAATCCTACGAGCAGTACTTC.

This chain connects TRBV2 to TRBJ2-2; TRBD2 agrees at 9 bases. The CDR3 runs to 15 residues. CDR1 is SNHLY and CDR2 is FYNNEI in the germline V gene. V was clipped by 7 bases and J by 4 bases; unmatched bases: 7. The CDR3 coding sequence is TGTGCCAGCATGGGCGGGAGGGCCGCCACCGGGGAGCTGTTTTTT. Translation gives CASMGGRAATGELFF.

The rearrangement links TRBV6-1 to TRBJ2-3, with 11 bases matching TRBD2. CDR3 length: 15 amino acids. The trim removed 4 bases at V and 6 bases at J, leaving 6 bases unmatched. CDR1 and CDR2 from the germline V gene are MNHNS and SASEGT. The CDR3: CASSGLAGGGDTQYF. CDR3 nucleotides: TGTGCCAGCAGTGGGCTAGCGGGAGGTGGGGATACGCAGTATTTT.

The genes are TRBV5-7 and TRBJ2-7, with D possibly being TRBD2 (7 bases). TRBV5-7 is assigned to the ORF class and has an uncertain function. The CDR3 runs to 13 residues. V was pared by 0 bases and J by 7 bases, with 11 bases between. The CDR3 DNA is TGTGCCAGCAGCTTGGAAGGGGGGGTGGAGCAGTACGTC. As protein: CASSLEGGVEQYV.

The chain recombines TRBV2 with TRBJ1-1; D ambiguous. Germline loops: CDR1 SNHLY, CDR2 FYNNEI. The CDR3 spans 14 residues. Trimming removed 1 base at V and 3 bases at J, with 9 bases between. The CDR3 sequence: CASSEGQTYTEAFF. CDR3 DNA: TGTGCCAGCAGTGAAGGGCAAACGTACACTGAAGCTTTCTTT.

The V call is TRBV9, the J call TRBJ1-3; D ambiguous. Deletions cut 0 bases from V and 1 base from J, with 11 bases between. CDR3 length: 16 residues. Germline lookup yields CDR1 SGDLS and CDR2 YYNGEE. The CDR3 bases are TGTGCCAGCAGCGTAGACCCCGGGCGGTCTGGAAACACCATATATTTT. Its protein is CASSVDPGRSGNTIYF. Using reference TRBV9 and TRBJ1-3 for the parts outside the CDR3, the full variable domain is DSGVTQTPKHLITATGQRVTLRCSPRSGDLSVYWYQQSLDQGLQFLIQYYNGEERAKGNILERFSAQQFPDLHSELNLSSLELGDSALYFCASSVDPGRSGNTIYFGEGSWLTVV.

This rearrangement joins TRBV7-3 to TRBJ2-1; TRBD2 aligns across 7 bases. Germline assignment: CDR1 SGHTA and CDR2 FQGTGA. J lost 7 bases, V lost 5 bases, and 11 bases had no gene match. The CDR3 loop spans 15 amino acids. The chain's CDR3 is CASSPSWGGENEQFF. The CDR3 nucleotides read TGTGCCAGCAGCCCTTCCTGGGGGGGGGAGAATGAGCAGTTCTTC.

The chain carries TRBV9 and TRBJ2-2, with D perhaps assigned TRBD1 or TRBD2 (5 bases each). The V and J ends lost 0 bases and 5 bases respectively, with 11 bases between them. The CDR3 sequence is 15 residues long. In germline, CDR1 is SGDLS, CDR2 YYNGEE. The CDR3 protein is CASSVGGSGTGELFF. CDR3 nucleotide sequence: TGTGCCAGCAGCGTAGGGGGGAGTGGGACCGGGGAGCTGTTTTTT.

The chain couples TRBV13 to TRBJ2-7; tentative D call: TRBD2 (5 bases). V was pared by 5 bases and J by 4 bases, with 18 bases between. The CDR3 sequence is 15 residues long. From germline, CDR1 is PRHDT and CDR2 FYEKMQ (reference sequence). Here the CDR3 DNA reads TGTGCCAGCAGCCGATGGTGGGGAGAGATGTACGAGCAGTACGTC. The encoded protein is CASSRWWGEMYEQYV.

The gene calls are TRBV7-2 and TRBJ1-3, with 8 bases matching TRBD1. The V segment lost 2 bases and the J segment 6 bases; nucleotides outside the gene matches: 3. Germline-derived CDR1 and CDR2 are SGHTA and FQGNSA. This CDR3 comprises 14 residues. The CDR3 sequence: CASSLRQGANTIYF. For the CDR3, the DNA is TGTGCCAGCAGCTTAAGGCAGGGGGCAAACACCATATATTTT.

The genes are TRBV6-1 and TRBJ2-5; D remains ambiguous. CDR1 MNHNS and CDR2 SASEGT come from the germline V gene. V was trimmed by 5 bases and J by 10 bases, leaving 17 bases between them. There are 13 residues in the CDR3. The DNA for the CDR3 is TGTGCCAGCAGTCCCCGGACCTCGTCGGACCAGTACTTC. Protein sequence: CASSPRTSSDQYF.

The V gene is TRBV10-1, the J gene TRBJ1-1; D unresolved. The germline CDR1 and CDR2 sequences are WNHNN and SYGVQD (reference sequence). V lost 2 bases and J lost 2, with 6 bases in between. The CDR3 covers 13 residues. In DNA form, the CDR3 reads TGCGCCAGCAGTGAGACGATAAACACTGAAGCTTTCTTT. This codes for CASSETINTEAFF.

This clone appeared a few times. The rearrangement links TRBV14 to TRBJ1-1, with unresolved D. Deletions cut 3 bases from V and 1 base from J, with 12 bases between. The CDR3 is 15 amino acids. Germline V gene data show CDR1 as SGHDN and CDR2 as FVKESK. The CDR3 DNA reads TGTGCCAGCAGCCATATCCGGGAACGGAACACTGAAGCTTTCTTT. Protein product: CASSHIRERNTEAFF.

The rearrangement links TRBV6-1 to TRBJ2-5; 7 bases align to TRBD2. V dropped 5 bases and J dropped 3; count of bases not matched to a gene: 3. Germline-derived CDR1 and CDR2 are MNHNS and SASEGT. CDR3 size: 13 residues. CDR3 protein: CASSRAGEETQYF. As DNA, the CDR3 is TGTGCCAGCAGTAGGGCGGGGGAAGAGACCCAGTACTTC.

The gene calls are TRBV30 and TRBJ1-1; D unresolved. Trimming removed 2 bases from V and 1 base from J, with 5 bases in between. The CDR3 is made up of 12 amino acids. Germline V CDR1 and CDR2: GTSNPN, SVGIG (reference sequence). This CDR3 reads CAWSLPNTEAFF. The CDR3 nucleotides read TGTGCCTGGAGTTTACCGAACACTGAAGCTTTCTTT.

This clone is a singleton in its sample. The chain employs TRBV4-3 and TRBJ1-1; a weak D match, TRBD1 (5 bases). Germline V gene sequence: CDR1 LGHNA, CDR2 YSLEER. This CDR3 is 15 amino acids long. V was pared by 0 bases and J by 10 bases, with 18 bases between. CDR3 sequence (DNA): TGCGCCAGCAGCCAAGATTTAGGAGGGGCATACGGAGCTTTCTTT. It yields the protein CASSQDLGGAYGAFF.

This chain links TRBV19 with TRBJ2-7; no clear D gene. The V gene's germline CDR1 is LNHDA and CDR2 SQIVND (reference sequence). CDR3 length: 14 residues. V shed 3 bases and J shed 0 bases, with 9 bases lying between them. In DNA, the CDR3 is TGTGCCAGTAGTATCGGTAGCCGCTCCTACGAGCAGTACTTC. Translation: CASSIGSRSYEQYF.

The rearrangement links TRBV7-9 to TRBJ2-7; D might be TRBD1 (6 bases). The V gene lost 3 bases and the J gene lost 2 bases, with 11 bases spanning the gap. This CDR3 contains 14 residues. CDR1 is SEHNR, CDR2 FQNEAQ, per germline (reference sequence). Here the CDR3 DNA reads TGTGCCAGCAGCTTTGGACAGCCTGCCTACGAGCAGTACGTC. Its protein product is CASSFGQPAYEQYV.

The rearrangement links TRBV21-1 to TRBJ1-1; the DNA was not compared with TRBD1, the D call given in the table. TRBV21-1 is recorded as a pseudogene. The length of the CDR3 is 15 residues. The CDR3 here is CASSPDRSSNTEAFF. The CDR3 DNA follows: TGTGCCAGCAGTCCCGACAGAAGCTCGAACACTGAAGCTTTCTTT.

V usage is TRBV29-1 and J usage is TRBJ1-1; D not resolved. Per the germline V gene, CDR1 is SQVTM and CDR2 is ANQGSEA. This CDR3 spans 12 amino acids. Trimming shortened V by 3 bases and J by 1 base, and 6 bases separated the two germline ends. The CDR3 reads CSVDEGNTEAFF. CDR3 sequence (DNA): TGCAGCGTTGACGAGGGGAACACTGAAGCTTTCTTT.

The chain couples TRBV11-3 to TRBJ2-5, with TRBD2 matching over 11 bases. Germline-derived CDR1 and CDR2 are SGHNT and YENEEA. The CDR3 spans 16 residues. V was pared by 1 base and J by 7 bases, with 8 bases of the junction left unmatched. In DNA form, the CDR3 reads TGTGCCAGCAGCTTAGTAACTAGCGGGGGTCGAGGGACCCAGTACTTC. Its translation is CASSLVTSGGRGTQYF.

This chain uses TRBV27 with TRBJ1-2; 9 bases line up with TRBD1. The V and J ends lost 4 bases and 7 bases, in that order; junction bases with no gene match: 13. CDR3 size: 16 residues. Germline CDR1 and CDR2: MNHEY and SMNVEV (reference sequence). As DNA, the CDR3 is TGTGCCAGCAGTTCGGACAGGGGCCCCCTATCTAGTGGCTACACCTTC. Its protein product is CASSSDRGPLSSGYTF.